This TCR beta chain was recorded in a study of blood T cell repertoires in COVID-19. Repertoires were generated with immunoSEQ multiplex PCR, while TCRdb's copy carries only in-frame clones and drops some. The sample holds about 97,000 clones, more than 75% seen once. The material sequenced was peripheral blood. This TCR derives from a human donor in a cohort sampled during active COVID-19.

The CDR3 region has the DNA TGTGCCAGCAGCTCGTTGTGGGTCCGGGCAGATACGCAGTATTTT. Its protein product is CASSSLWVRADTQYF. V is TRBV7-9 and J is TRBJ2-3; D is ambiguous. Trimming removed 4 bases at V and 4 bases at J, with 15 bases between. Germline lookup yields CDR1 SEHNR and CDR2 FQNEAQ (reference sequence). The CDR3 length is 15 residues.